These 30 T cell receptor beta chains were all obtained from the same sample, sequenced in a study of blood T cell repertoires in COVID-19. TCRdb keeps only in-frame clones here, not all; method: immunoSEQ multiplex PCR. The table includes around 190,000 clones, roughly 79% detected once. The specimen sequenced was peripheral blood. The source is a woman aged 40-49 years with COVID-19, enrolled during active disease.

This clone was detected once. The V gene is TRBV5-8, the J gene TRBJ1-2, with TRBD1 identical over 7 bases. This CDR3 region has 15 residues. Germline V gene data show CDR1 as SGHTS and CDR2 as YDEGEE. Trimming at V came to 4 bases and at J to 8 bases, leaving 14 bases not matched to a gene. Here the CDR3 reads CASSRPGQLNEGYTF. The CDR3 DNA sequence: TGTGCCAGCAGCCGACCGGGACAGCTTAATGAGGGCTACACCTTC.

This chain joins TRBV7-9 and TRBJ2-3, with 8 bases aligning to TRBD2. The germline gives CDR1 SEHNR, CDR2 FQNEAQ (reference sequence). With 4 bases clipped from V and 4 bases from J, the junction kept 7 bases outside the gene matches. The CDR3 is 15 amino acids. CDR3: CASSSRTSPADTQYF. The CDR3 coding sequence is TGTGCCAGCAGCTCAAGGACTAGCCCGGCAGATACGCAGTATTTT.

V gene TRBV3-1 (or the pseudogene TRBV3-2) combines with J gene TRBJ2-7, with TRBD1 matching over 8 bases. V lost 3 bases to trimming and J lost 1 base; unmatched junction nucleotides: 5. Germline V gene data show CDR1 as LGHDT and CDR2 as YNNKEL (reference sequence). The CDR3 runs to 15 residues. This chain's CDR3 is CASSQTTGASYEQYF. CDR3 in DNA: TGTGCCAGCAGCCAGACGACAGGGGCGTCCTACGAGCAGTACTTC.

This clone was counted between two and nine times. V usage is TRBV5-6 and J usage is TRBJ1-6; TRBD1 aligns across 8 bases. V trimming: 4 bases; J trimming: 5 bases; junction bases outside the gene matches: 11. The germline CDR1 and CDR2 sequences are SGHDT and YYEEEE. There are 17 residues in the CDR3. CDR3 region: CASSPNAGQANNSPLHF. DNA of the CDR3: TGTGCCAGCAGCCCGAACGCGGGACAGGCGAATAATTCACCCCTCCACTTT.

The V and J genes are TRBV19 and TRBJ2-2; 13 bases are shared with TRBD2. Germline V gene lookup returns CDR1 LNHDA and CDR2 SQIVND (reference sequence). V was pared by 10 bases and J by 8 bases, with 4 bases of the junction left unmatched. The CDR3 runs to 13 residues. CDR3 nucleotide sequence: TGTGCCACAGGACTAGCGGGAGTGGGGGAGCTGTTTTTT. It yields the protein CATGLAGVGELFF.

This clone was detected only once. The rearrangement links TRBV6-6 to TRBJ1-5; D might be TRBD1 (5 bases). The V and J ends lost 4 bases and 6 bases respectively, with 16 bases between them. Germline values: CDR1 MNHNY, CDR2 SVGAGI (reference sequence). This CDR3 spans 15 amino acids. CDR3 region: CASSFGSGIGQPQHF. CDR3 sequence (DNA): TGTGCCAGCAGTTTCGGGTCAGGGATCGGTCAGCCCCAGCATTTT.

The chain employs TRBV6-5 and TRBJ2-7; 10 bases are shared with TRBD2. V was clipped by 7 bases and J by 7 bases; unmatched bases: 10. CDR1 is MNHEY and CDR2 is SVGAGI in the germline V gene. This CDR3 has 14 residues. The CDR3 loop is CASNPSGRIGEQYF. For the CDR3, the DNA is TGTGCCAGCAACCCTAGCGGGAGAATAGGGGAGCAGTACTTC.

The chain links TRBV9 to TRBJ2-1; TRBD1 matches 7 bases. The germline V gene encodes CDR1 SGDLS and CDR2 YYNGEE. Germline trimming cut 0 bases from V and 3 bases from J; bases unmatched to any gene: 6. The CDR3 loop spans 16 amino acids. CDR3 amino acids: CASSVVGTASYNEQFF. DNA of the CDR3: TGTGCCAGCAGCGTAGTCGGGACAGCTAGCTACAATGAGCAGTTCTTC.

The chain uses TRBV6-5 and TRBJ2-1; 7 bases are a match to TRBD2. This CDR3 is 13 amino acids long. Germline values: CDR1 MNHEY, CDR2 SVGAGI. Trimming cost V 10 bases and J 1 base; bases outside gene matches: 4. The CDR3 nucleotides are TGTGCCATAGGACTAGTTTCCTACAATGAGCAGTTCTTC. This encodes CAIGLVSYNEQFF.

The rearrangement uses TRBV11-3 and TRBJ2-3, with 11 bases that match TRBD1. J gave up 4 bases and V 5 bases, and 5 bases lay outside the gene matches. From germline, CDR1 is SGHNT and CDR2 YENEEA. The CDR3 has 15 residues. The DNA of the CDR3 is TGTGCCAGCAGCCCTCGGGACAGGGGGGCAGATACGCAGTATTTT. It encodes CASSPRDRGADTQYF. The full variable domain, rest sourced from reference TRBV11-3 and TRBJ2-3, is EAGVVQSPRYKIIEKKQPVAFWCNPISGHNTLYWYLQNLGQGPELLIRYENEEAVDDSQLPKDRFSAERLKGVDSTLKIQPAELGDSAVYLCASSPRDRGADTQYFGPGTRLTVL.

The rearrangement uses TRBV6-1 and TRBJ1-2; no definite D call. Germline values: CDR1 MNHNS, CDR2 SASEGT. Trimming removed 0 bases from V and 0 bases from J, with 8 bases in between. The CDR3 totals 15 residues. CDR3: CASSEAPEANYGYTF. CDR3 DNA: TGTGCCAGCAGTGAAGCCCCTGAGGCTAACTATGGCTACACCTTC.

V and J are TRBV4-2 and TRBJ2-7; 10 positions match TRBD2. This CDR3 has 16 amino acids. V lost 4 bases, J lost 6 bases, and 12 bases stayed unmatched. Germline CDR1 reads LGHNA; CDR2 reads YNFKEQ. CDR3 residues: CASSPRASGSAGEQYF. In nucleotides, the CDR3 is TGTGCCAGCAGCCCCCGGGCTAGCGGGAGCGCTGGCGAGCAGTACTTC.

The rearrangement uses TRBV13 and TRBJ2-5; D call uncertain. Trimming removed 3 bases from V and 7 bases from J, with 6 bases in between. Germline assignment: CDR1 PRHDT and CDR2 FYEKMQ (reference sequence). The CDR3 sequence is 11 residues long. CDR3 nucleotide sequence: TGTGCCAGCAGCTTGATGCGGACCCAGTACTTC. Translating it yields CASSLMRTQYF.

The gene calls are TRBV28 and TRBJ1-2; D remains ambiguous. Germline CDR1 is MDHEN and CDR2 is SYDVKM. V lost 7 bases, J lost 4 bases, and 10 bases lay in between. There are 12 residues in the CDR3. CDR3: CASNADLYGYTF. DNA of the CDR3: TGTGCCAGCAACGCAGATCTCTATGGCTACACCTTC.

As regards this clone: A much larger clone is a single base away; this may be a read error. The CDR3 bases are TGTGCCAGCAGCTTGGTCAGGGTGAACACTGAAGCTTTCTTT. This gives the protein CASSLVRVNTEAFF. V gene TRBV5-5 combines with J gene TRBJ1-1; possible D gene TRBD1, 5 bases. Germline-derived CDR1 and CDR2 are SGHKS and YYEKEE (reference sequence). V gave up 0 bases and J gave up 0 bases, with 6 bases separating them. The CDR3 loop spans 14 amino acids.

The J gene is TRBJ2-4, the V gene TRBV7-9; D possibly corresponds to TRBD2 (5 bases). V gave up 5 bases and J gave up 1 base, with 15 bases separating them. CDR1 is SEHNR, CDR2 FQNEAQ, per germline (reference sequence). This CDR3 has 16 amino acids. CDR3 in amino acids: CASSATRDLAKNIQYF. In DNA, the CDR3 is TGTGCCAGCAGCGCAACCCGGGATTTGGCCAAAAACATTCAGTACTTC. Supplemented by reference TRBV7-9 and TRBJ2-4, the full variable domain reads DTGVSQNPRHKITKRGQNVTFRCDPISEHNRLYWYRQTLGQGPEFLTYFQNEAQLEKSRLLSDRFSAERPKGSFSTLEIQRTEQGDSAMYLCASSATRDLAKNIQYFGAGTRLSVL.

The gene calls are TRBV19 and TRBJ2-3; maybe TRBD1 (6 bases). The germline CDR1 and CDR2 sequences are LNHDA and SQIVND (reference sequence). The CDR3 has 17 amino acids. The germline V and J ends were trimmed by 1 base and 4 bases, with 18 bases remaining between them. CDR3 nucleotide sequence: TGTGCCAGTAGTATAGGTGGGGGCCGCGTCCTGTCAGATACGCAGTATTTT. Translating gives CASSIGGGRVLSDTQYF. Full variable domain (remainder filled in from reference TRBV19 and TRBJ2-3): DGGITQSPKYLFRKEGQNVTLSCEQNLNHDAMYWYRQDPGQGLRLIYYSQIVNDFQKGDIAEGYSVSREKKESFPLTVTSAQKNPTAFYLCASSIGGGRVLSDTQYFGPGTRLTVL.

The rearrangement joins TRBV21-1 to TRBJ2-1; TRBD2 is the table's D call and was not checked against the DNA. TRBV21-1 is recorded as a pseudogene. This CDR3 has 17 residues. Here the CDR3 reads CASSIWRGNDNDNEQFF. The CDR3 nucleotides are TGTGCCAGCAGCATTTGGAGGGGAAATGATAACGACAATGAGCAGTTCTTC.

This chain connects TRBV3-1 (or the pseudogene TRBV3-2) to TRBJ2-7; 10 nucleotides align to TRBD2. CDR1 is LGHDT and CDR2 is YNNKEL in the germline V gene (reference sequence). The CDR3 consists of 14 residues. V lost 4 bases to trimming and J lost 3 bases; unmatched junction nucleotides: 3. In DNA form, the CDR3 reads TGTGCCAGCAGCCGGACTAGCGGTTTCTACGAGCAGTACTTC. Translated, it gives CASSRTSGFYEQYF.

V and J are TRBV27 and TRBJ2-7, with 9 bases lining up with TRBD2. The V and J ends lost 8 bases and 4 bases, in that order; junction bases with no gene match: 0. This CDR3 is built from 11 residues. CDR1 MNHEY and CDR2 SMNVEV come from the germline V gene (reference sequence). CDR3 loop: CASAGGYEQYF. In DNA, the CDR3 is TGTGCCAGCGCGGGGGGGTACGAGCAGTACTTC.

The CDR3 nucleotides are TGTGCCATCAGTGTGGTCCAGGGTGGCGAGCAGTACTTC. Its protein product is CAISVVQGGEQYF. The chain has TRBV10-3 and TRBJ2-7; possibly TRBD1 for D (5 bases). CDR3 length equals 13 residues. V was pared by 4 bases and J by 6 bases, with 13 bases between. Germline assignment: CDR1 ENHRY and CDR2 SYGVKD.

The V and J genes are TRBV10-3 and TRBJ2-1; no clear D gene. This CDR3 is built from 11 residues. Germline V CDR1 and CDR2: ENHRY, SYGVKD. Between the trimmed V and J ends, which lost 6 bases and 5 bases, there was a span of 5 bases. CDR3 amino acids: CAISPDNEQFF. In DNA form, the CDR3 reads TGTGCCATCAGCCCCGACAATGAGCAGTTCTTC.

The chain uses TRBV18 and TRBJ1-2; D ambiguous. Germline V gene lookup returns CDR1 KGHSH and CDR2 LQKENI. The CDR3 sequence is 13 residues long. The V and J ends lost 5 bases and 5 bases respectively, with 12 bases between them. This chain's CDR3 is CASSSVGLYGYTF. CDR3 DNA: TGTGCCAGCTCATCGGTTGGGCTTTATGGCTACACCTTC.

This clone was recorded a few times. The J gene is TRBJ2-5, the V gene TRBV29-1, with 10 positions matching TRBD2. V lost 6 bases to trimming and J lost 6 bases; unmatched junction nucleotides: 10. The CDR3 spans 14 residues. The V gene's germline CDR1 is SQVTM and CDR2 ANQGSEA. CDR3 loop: CSVRAGGVRKTQYF. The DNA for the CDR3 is TGCAGCGTACGAGCGGGGGGGGTGAGAAAGACCCAGTACTTC.

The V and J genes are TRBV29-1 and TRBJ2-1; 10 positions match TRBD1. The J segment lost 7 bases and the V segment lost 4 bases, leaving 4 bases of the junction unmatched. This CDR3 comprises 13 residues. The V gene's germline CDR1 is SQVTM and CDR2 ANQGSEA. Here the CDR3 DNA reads TGCAGCGTTGCTGGACAGGGGGATAATGAGCAGTTCTTC. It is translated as CSVAGQGDNEQFF.

CDR3 nucleotide sequence: TGTGCCAGCAGCGGGGACAATTCCTACGAGCAGTACTTC. It is translated as CASSGDNSYEQYF. V gene TRBV9 combines with J gene TRBJ2-7, with TRBD1 as a possible D gene (6 bases). Trimming took off 3 bases at V and 1 base at J, with 8 bases between the two ends. The CDR3 sequence is 13 residues long. The germline V gene has CDR1 SGDLS and CDR2 YYNGEE.

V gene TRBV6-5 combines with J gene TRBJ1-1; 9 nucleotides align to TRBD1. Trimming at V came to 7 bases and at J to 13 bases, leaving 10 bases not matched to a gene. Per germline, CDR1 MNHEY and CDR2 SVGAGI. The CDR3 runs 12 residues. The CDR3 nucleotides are TGTGCCAGCATCGTACAGGGGGCGGCCGGTTTCTTT. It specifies CASIVQGAAGFF.

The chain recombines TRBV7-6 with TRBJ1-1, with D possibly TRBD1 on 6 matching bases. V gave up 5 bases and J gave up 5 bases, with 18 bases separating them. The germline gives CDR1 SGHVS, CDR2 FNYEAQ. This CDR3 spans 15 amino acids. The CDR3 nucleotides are TGTGCCAGCAGCCCCCGACCGACAGGATCTACTGAAGCTTTCTTT. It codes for CASSPRPTGSTEAFF.

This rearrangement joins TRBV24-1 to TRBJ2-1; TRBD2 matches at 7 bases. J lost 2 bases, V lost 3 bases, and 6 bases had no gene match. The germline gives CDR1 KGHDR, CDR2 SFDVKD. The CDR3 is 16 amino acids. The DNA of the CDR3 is TGTGCCACCAGTGATCCCCAAGCGGGGACCTACAATGAGCAGTTCTTC. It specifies CATSDPQAGTYNEQFF.

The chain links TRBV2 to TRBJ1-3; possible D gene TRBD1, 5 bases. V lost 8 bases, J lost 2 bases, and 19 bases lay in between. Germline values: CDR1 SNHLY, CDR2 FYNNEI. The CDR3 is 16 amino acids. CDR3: CASHQGRSMTGNTIYF. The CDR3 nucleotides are TGTGCCAGCCATCAGGGCAGGTCGATGACTGGAAACACCATATATTTT.